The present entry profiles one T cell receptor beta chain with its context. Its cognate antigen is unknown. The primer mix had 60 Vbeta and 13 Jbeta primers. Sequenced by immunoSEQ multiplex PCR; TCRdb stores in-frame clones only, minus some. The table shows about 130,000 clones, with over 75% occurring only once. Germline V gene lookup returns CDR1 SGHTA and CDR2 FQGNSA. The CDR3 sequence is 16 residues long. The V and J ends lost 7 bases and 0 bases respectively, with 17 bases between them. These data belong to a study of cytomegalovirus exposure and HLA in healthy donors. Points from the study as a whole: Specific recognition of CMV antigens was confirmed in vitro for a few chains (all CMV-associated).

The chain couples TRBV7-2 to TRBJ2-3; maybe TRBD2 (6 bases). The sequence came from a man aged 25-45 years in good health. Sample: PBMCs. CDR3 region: CASTAFVGTSTDTQYF. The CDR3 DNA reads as TGTGCCAGCACCGCCTTTGTGGGGACTAGCACAGATACGCAGTATTTT. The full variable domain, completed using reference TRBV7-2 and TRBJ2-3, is GAGVSQSPSNKVTEKGKDVELRCDPISGHTALYWYRQSLGQGLEFLIYFQGNSAPDKSGLPSDRFSAERTGGSVSTLTIQRTQQEDSAVYLCASTAFVGTSTDTQYFGPGTRLTVL.